This T cell receptor (beta chain) was found in a study of early T cells in non-severe SARS-CoV-2 infection. V lost 5 bases, J lost 6 bases, and 14 bases lay in between. From germline, CDR1 is SGHVS and CDR2 FQNEAQ. The CDR3 is 13 amino acids. TCRdb itself ran the 5' RACE reads through MiXCR, one entry per CDR3 protein. The sample consists of around 77,000 distinct CDR3 sequences, about 14% of them appearing once. This clonotype has just a few counts. Material: whole blood, obtained at baseline. The chain is built from TRBV7-8 and TRBJ2-7; maybe TRBD1 (6 bases). The sequence was collected from an adult who was a healthcare worker with PCR-confirmed SARS-CoV-2 infection or an uninfected control (not recorded which). CDR3 amino acids: CASSRQGSLEQYF. The CDR3, as DNA: TGTGCCAGCAGCAGGCAGGGGAGTCTCGAGCAGTACTTC.